Given below is one T cell receptor (beta chain) in context. The sample originates from a study of control samples from healthy donors and cancer patients. CDR3 length equals 15 residues. Germline loops: CDR1 MNHEY, CDR2 SMNVEV (reference sequence). Trimming removed 2 bases from V and 2 bases from J, with 12 bases in between. Assay used: immunoSEQ multiplex PCR; TCRdb lists only in-frame clones, some missing. The sample has about 150,000 clones, 93% seen once; the top ten hold more than 4.5%. This clonotype was sampled from a man younger than 35 in good health. The sample comprised blood. The chain has TRBV27 and TRBJ1-1, with D perhaps matching TRBD1 (6 bases). The CDR3 DNA reads TGTGCCAGCAGTTTACAGGGGCTCATCAACACTGAAGCTTTCTTT. Its translation: CASSLQGLINTEAFF.